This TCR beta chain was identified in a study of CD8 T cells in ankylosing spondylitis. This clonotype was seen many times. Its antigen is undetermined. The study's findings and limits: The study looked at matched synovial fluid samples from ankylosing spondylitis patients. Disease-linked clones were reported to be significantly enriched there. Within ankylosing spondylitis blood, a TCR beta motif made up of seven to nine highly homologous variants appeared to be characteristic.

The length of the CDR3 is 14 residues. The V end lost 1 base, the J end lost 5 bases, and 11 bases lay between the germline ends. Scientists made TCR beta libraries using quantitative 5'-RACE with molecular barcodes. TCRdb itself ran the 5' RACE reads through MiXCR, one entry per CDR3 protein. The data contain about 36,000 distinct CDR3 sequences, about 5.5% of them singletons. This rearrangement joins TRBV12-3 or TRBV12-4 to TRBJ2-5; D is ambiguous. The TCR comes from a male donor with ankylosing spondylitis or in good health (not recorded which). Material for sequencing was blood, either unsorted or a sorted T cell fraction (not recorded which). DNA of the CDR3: TGTGCCAGCAGTTTAGGTCGGCTCGGGGAGACCCAGTACTTC. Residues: CASSLGRLGETQYF.